A selection of T cell receptor beta chains follows, all from one sample in a study of T-cell memory formation after mild COVID-19. TCRdb reprocessed the 5' RACE reads via MiXCR and lists one record per CDR3 protein. The table has over 150,000 distinct CDR3 sequences, approximately 17% seen once; the top ten hold more than 3%. Sample: PBMCs or a T cell subset sorted from them (not recorded which). These receptors were taken from a man between 18 and 35 years old who had mild COVID-19 (a few samples of this study predate the infection). Cell type and time point are not known. The CDR3 runs from the conserved cysteine through the conserved F or W. D genes are given only for firm matches. The size entry is marked missing in some rows and otherwise reads once, few, many or a size class.

>TRBV28|TRBJ1-2|13|TRBD1|.
CASSETGASPPPF
TGTGCCAGCAGTGAAACAGGGGCTTCCCCCCCTCCCTTC
>TRBV20-1|TRBJ1-5|14|.|few
CSARDPSAGQPQHF
TGCAGTGCTAGAGATCCCTCGGCGGGACAGCCCCAGCATTTT
>TRBV24-1|TRBJ2-1|15|TRBD2|few
CATSDSGLAGYEQFF
TGTGCCACCAGTGATTCGGGACTAGCGGGGTACGAGCAGTTCTTC
>TRBV6-2/TRBV6-3|TRBJ1-1|11|.|few
CASSYTEQAFF
TGTGCCAGCAGTTACACGGAACAAGCTTTCTTT
>TRBV5-5|TRBJ2-5|13|.|.
CASSWVTAETQYF
TGTGCCAGCAGCTGGGTGACAGCAGAGACCCAGTACTTC
>TRBV6-5|TRBJ1-2|15|.|.
CASSYDQGSGDGYTF
TGTGCCAGCAGTTACGACCAGGGCTCCGGGGATGGCTACACCTTC
>TRBV12-3/TRBV12-4|TRBJ2-3|12|TRBD2|.
CASAREGDTQYF
TGTGCCAGCGCCAGGGAGGGAGATACGCAGTATTTT
>TRBV29-1|TRBJ2-3|13|.|few
CSFEFGSTDTQYF
TGCAGCTTTGAATTTGGGTCTACAGATACGCAGTATTTT
>TRBV7-2|TRBJ1-5|13|.|many
CASSSRGDQPQHF
TGTGCCAGCAGCTCCCGCGGGGATCAGCCCCAGCATTTT
>TRBV12-3/TRBV12-4|TRBJ1-1|13|.|once
CASSLAYTTEAFF
TGTGCCAGCAGTTTAGCGTATACCACTGAAGCTTTCTTT
>TRBV7-9|TRBJ1-2|12|.|.
CASSGSVGGYTF
TGTGCCAGCAGCGGCTCGGTGGGTGGCTACACCTTC
>TRBV2|TRBJ1-1|14|.|.
CASSPKAGNTEAFF
TGTGCCAGCAGTCCTAAGGCGGGGAACACTGAAGCTTTCTTT
>TRBV5-1|TRBJ2-5|14|TRBD1|.
CASSLGQGSETQYF
TGCGCCAGCAGCCTCGGACAGGGTAGCGAGACCCAGTACTTC
>TRBV21-1|TRBJ2-5|14|.|.
CASSKVGSQETQYF
TGTGCCAGCAGCAAAGTCGGCAGCCAAGAGACCCAGTACTTC
>TRBV25-1|TRBJ2-5|13|TRBD2|.
CASRGGVLETQYF
TGTGCCAGCCGGGGGGGCGTGTTGGAGACCCAGTACTTC
>TRBV5-4|TRBJ2-5|15|TRBD2|.
CASSLTSGGDETQYF
TGTGCCAGCAGCTTGACTAGCGGGGGGGACGAGACCCAGTACTTC
>TRBV29-1|TRBJ1-1|13|.|many
CSATTGPNTEAFF
TGCAGCGCCACGACGGGACCGAACACTGAAGCTTTCTTT
>TRBV9|TRBJ2-7|16|.|few
CASSPSQGGALYEQYF
TGTGCCAGCAGTCCTTCTCAGGGGGGCGCCCTATACGAGCAGTACTTC
>TRBV29-1|TRBJ2-2|13|.|medium-sized
CSVDGLGTGELFF
TGCAGCGTTGACGGCCTAGGCACCGGGGAGCTGTTTTTT
>TRBV5-1|TRBJ1-1|13|.|many
CASSLSLGAEAFF
TGCGCCAGCAGCTTGTCCCTGGGGGCTGAAGCTTTCTTT
>TRBV18|TRBJ2-5|13|.|few
CASSQGQPETQYF
TGTGCCAGCTCTCAGGGACAACCGGAGACCCAGTACTTC
>TRBV7-9|TRBJ1-1|17|.|few
CASSSPNERRLNTEAFF
TGTGCCAGCAGCTCCCCCAACGAGCGGCGGCTGAACACTGAAGCTTTCTTT
>TRBV20-1|TRBJ2-3|16|TRBD1|.
CSARDPGGQSTDTQYF
TGCAGTGCTAGAGATCCTGGGGGACAGAGCACAGATACGCAGTATTTT
>TRBV7-2|TRBJ2-2|14|.|many
CASSQDILTGELFF
TGTGCCAGCAGCCAGGACATCCTCACCGGGGAGCTGTTTTTT
>TRBV3-1|TRBJ1-1|12|.|few
CASSQDGGEAFF
TGTGCCAGCAGCCAAGATGGAGGAGAAGCTTTCTTT
>TRBV21-1|TRBJ1-2|12|.|few
CASSKCGHLYTF
TGTGCCAGCAGCAAATGTGGTCACCTCTACACCTTC
>TRBV5-1|TRBJ1-4|16|TRBD1|few
CASSPLPGQGGEKLFF
TGCGCCAGCAGCCCCCTCCCGGGACAGGGTGGCGAAAAACTGTTTTTT
>TRBV9|TRBJ2-3|18|TRBD2|few
CASSSPLKLAGGTDTQYF
TGTGCCAGCAGCTCCCCCCTCAAACTAGCGGGGGGCACAGATACGCAGTATTTT
>TRBV2|TRBJ1-5|14|TRBD1|few
CASSGQGVRQPQHF
TGTGCCAGCAGTGGACAGGGCGTGCGGCAGCCCCAGCATTTT
>TRBV5-1|TRBJ2-1|14|.|few
CASSLGGAGDEQFF
TGCGCCAGCAGCTTGGGAGGAGCAGGCGATGAGCAGTTCTTC
>TRBV12-3/TRBV12-4|TRBJ2-3|16|TRBD2|few
CASSFALADYTDTQYF
TGTGCCAGCAGTTTCGCACTAGCGGATTACACAGATACGCAGTATTTT
>TRBV11-1|TRBJ2-2|16|TRBD2|.
CASTSGTSGGNGELFF
TGTGCCAGCACCTCCGGGACTAGCGGGGGGAACGGGGAGCTGTTTTTT
>TRBV18|TRBJ1-6|15|TRBD1|.
CASSLDRGNNSPLHF
TGTGCCAGCTCGCTGGACAGGGGGAATAATTCACCCCTCCACTTT
>TRBV7-8|TRBJ2-5|15|TRBD2|few
CASSSRGTSGETQYF
TGTGCCAGCAGCTCGCGAGGGACTAGCGGGGAGACCCAGTACTTC
>TRBV12-3/TRBV12-4|TRBJ1-2|13|TRBD1|.
CASSQQGSRGYTF
TGTGCCAGCAGTCAACAGGGGTCGCGGGGCTACACCTTC
>TRBV3-1|TRBJ1-5|14|.|few
CASSHGTTYQPQHF
TGTGCCAGCAGCCACGGGACGACGTATCAGCCCCAGCATTTT
>TRBV4-2|TRBJ1-5|15|.|.
CASSRRVDSNQPQHF
TGTGCCAGCAGCCGCCGGGTAGATAGCAATCAGCCCCAGCATTTT
>TRBV27|TRBJ2-2|16|.|.
CASRAPGLSNTGELFF
TGTGCCAGCAGAGCCCCGGGACTCTCGAACACCGGGGAGCTGTTTTTT
>TRBV7-9|TRBJ2-1|12|TRBD1|.
CASSLVDRGQFF
TGTGCCAGCAGCTTAGTGGACAGGGGACAGTTCTTC
>TRBV4-3|TRBJ1-3|17|.|.
CASSQEVVSGSGNTIYF
TGCGCCAGCAGCCAAGAAGTCGTGTCAGGGTCTGGAAACACCATATATTTT
>TRBV7-2|TRBJ1-3|13|.|.
CASSLAVGTTIYF
TGTGCCAGCAGCTTAGCTGTAGGGACTACCATATATTTT
>TRBV3-2|TRBJ2-1|17|.|.
CASSQERRKHNNNEQFF
TGTGCCAGCAGCCAGGAGAGGAGAAAACACAACAACAATGAGCAGTTCTTC
>TRBV11-2|TRBJ2-1|13|TRBD1|.
CASSPGDRGEQFF
TGTGCCAGCAGCCCGGGGGACAGGGGTGAGCAGTTCTTC
>TRBV4-1|TRBJ2-1|15|TRBD2|.
CASSQAGLAGNEQFF
TGCGCCAGCAGCCAAGCGGGACTAGCGGGGAACGAGCAGTTCTTC
>TRBV7-6|TRBJ2-2|16|.|.
CASSSSRTANTGELFF
TGTGCCAGCAGCTCCTCGCGGACTGCTAACACCGGGGAGCTGTTTTTT
>TRBV5-1|TRBJ2-3|14|.|few
CASSLAQNTDTQYF
TGCGCCAGCAGCTTGGCACAGAACACAGATACGCAGTATTTT
>TRBV5-4|TRBJ2-3|14|.|.
CASSPGRRTDTQYF
TGTGCCAGCAGCCCGGGGCGGCGCACAGATACGCAGTATTTT
>TRBV29-1|TRBJ1-1|14|.|.
CSAGEQQEYTEAFF
TGCAGCGCCGGGGAACAACAGGAGTACACTGAAGCTTTCTTT
>TRBV18|TRBJ2-6|20|TRBD1|.
CASSARLAGGETTGANVLTF
TGTGCCAGCTCAGCACGGTTGGCAGGGGGCGAAACGACTGGGGCCAACGTCCTGACTTTC
>TRBV19|TRBJ1-1|14|.|.
CASSIPRTRAEAFF
TGTGCCAGTAGTATTCCGAGGACTCGAGCTGAAGCTTTCTTT
>TRBV12-3/TRBV12-4|TRBJ1-2|12|.|many
CASSPGDYGYTF
TGTGCCAGCAGCCCAGGGGACTATGGCTACACCTTC
>TRBV10-2|TRBJ1-3|14|.|many
CASRPQGIGNTIYF
TGCGCCAGCAGGCCCCAGGGAATCGGAAACACCATATATTTT
>TRBV20-1|TRBJ1-1|15|TRBD1|.
CSARGVTGWDTEAFF
TGCAGTGCTAGAGGTGTGACAGGGTGGGACACTGAAGCTTTCTTT
>TRBV24-1|TRBJ2-3|16|.|few
CATSDLPRLHADTQYF
TGTGCCACCAGTGATTTACCCCGACTGCACGCAGATACGCAGTATTTT
>TRBV30|TRBJ2-7|11|.|.
CAWSLGGEQYF
TGTGCCTGGAGTTTGGGAGGCGAGCAGTACTTC
>TRBV19|TRBJ1-5|12|.|.
CASKQGDQPQHF
TGTGCCAGTAAACAGGGAGATCAGCCCCAGCATTTT